The T cell receptor (beta chain) described here comes from a study of patients and donors after allogeneic stem cell transplantation. One entry per CDR3 protein results from TCRdb running MiXCR on the RT-PCR reads. Altogether about 200,000 distinct CDR3 sequences are present, about 38% being singletons, with the ten largest covering 11%. In germline, CDR1 is SNHLY, CDR2 FYNNEI. Trimming removed 10 bases from V and 10 bases from J; junction bases left unmatched: 10. CDR3 length: 13 residues. This clonotype has a handful of counts. The receptor was derived from a human donor who was either an allogeneic HSCT recipient or a stem cell or donor lymphocyte infusion donor (not recorded which). It is not recorded whose cells these are; they may come from a transplant donor. The sequenced sample consisted of blood, either unsorted or a sorted T cell fraction (not recorded which). The chain recombines TRBV2 with TRBJ1-6, with TRBD1 matching over 7 bases. CDR3 bases: TGTGCCACCAACCGGGACAGCGGCTCACCCCTCCACTTT. Translation: CATNRDSGSPLHF.